Sequencing of this T cell receptor (beta chain) was carried out in a study of T cell changes during pregnancy in multiple sclerosis. This clone was picked up a small number of times. Assay used: immunoSEQ multiplex PCR; TCRdb lists only in-frame clones, some missing. The sample has around 86,000 clones; approximately 95% are singletons. The V gene lost 6 bases and the J gene lost 2 bases, with 10 bases spanning the gap. CDR1 and CDR2 (germline): SEHNR, FQNEAQ (reference sequence). The CDR3 consists of 13 residues. The source material was peripheral blood, sampled in the first trimester of pregnancy. This receptor was obtained from a female donor with multiple sclerosis, enrolled in a pregnancy study. This rearrangement joins TRBV7-9 to TRBJ1-1, with D perhaps matching TRBD1 (5 bases). CDR3 sequence reads: CASRGQHNTEAFF. The CDR3 DNA reads TGTGCCAGCAGGGGGCAACATAACACTGAAGCTTTCTTT.